Listed below are T cell receptor beta chains from one sample, sequenced in a study of CD8+ T cells in alopecia areata. The protocol was immunoSEQ multiplex PCR, while the TCRdb copy is restricted to in-frame clones and leaves out a portion. The sample yields 35,000 to 45,000 clones, approximately 92% seen once. Sequences were derived from CD8+ T cells sorted from blood, sampled at week 24, from a patient treated with tofacitinib. These receptors were taken from a human donor with alopecia areata. The CDR3 runs from the conserved cysteine through the conserved F or W. A D gene is named only where the DNA matches it firmly. Rows may omit the clone size; those that give it use once, few, many or a size class.

CDR3 protein	CDR3 DNA	V gene	J gene	clone size	D gene
CASSLGADTQYF	TGTGCCAGCAGCTTGGGGGCAGATACGCAGTATTTT	TRBV7-6	TRBJ2-3	-	-
CASRLAGGDGQFF	TGTGCCAGTAGGCTAGCGGGGGGTGATGGGCAGTTCTTC	TRBV19	TRBJ2-1	-	TRBD2
CASRGYPNEKLFF	TGTGCCAGTCGAGGGTATCCTAATGAAAAACTGTTTTTT	TRBV27	TRBJ1-4	-	-
CASRVVAGDPAYTNTGELFF	TGTGCAAGTCGCGTTGTCGCCGGGGACCCAGCCTATACGAACACCGGGGAGCTGTTTTTT	TRBV12-2	TRBJ2-2	-	-
CASSAGESQEQFF	TGTGCCAGCAGTGCAGGGGAGTCCCAAGAGCAGTTCTTC	TRBV6-1	TRBJ2-1	-	-
CSAEFNDEQFF	TGCAGTGCCGAATTTAACGACGAGCAGTTCTTC	TRBV20-1	TRBJ2-1	-	-
CASSTRGTGVSEAFF	TGTGCCAGCAGCACCCGTGGCACAGGGGTATCTGAAGCTTTCTTT	TRBV13	TRBJ1-1	-	TRBD1
CASSLDTGYYEQYF	TGTGCCAGCAGCTTAGACACAGGGTACTACGAGCAGTACTTC	TRBV7-2	TRBJ2-7	-	-
CSDIDRESAFF	TGCAGCGATATAGACAGGGAATCAGCTTTCTTT	TRBV29-1	TRBJ1-1	-	TRBD1
CASSEELAGSDEQFF	TGTGCCAGCAGTGAGGAACTAGCGGGGTCGGATGAGCAGTTCTTC	TRBV6-1	TRBJ2-1	-	TRBD2
CASSYIGQYEQYF	TGTGCCAGCAGTTACATCGGACAGTACGAGCAGTACTTC	TRBV6-6	TRBJ2-7	-	-
CASSPGGGQDAYEQYF	TGTGCCAGCAGCCCAGGAGGCGGACAGGACGCCTACGAGCAGTACTTC	TRBV7-9	TRBJ2-7	-	TRBD1
CSAESYEQYF	TGCAGCGCGGAGAGCTACGAGCAGTACTTC	TRBV29-1	TRBJ2-7	-	-
CASSVLPKDEQFF	TGTGCCAGCAGCGTCCTACCGAAGGATGAGCAGTTCTTC	TRBV7-9	TRBJ2-1	-	-
CASSEFSEDPYEQYF	TGTGCCAGCAGTGAATTTTCCGAGGACCCCTACGAGCAGTACTTC	TRBV25-1	TRBJ2-7	-	-
CSVEALDDVPGQGYDEQYF	TGCAGCGTTGAAGCCCTGGACGATGTACCGGGACAGGGGTATGACGAGCAGTACTTC	TRBV29-1	TRBJ2-7	-	TRBD1
CASSQGNSREQYF	TGTGCCAGCAGCCAAGGGAATAGCCGCGAGCAGTACTTC	TRBV4-2	TRBJ2-7	-	-
CASSLDVTAFYNEQFF	TGTGCCAGCAGCTTAGATGTAACGGCGTTCTACAATGAGCAGTTCTTC	TRBV7-6	TRBJ2-1	-	-
CASSLLGDYNEQFF	TGTGCCAGCAGCTTGCTGGGGGATTACAATGAGCAGTTCTTC	TRBV7-8	TRBJ2-1	few	-
CASSYSVGLPEQFF	TGTGCCAGCAGTTACTCGGTCGGTCTTCCAGAGCAGTTCTTC	TRBV6-6	TRBJ2-1	-	-
CASRPPSGGLWETQYF	TGTGCCAGCAGACCTCCTAGCGGGGGGTTGTGGGAGACCCAGTACTTC	TRBV7-2	TRBJ2-5	-	TRBD2
CASSFTEDEQFF	TGTGCCAGCAGCTTCACCGAGGATGAGCAGTTCTTC	TRBV13	TRBJ2-1	-	-
CASSPFLDFPTVSKNIQYF	TGTGCCAGCAGTCCCTTCCTAGATTTCCCCACGGTGTCCAAAAACATTCAGTACTTC	TRBV27	TRBJ2-4	-	-
CASSHLGPNTGELFF	TGTGCCAGCAGCCATCTAGGGCCGAACACCGGGGAGCTGTTTTTT	TRBV27	TRBJ2-2	-	-
CASSFYNEQFF	TGTGCCAGCAGCTTCTACAATGAGCAGTTCTTC	TRBV7-4	TRBJ2-1	few	-
CASTTGAGGRDTEAFF	TGTGCCAGCACCACGGGGGCCGGGGGGCGGGACACTGAAGCTTTCTTT	TRBV7-2	TRBJ1-1	-	-
CASSPGVSKNIQYF	TGTGCCAGCAGCCCAGGGGTGTCAAAAAACATTCAGTACTTC	TRBV7-9	TRBJ2-4	-	-
CASSPDRERLQETQYF	TGCGCCAGCAGCCCCGACAGGGAGAGGCTACAAGAGACCCAGTACTTC	TRBV5-1	TRBJ2-5	-	TRBD1
CASSPVGGSETQYF	TGTGCCAGCAGCCCTGTCGGGGGGTCGGAGACCCAGTACTTC	TRBV11-2	TRBJ2-5	-	TRBD2
CASSIGQLDGYTF	TGTGCCAGTAGTATCGGGCAGTTAGATGGCTACACCTTC	TRBV19	TRBJ1-2	-	-
CASSFHGGPPGETQYF	TGTGCCAGCAGCTTCCACGGGGGACCCCCTGGAGAGACCCAGTACTTC	TRBV7-6	TRBJ2-5	-	-
CASNERDPGELFF	TGTGCCAGCAATGAGAGGGACCCCGGGGAGCTGTTTTTT	TRBV6-1	TRBJ2-2	-	-
CASSVGGSPTYEQYF	TGTGCCAGCAGCGTAGGGGGCAGCCCAACCTACGAGCAGTACTTC	TRBV9	TRBJ2-7	-	-